The text below deals with one T cell receptor beta chain. The antigen is undetermined. An end of the junction differs from the germline gene, which may be a read error. Through MiXCR, TCRdb re-clonotyped the PCR reads. The repertoire holds about 6,400 clones, 16% seen once, with over 8.5% in the top ten. This sample stems from a study of metastatic and nonmetastatic thyroid tumors. Thyroid surgery had not been preceded by any treatment in any patient. There are 16 residues in the CDR3. Germline CDR1 is SGHAT and CDR2 is FQNNGV. Whole-study findings and limits: A significant increase in TCR beta diversity was reportedly seen in malignant thyroid tumors relative to benign nodules, in blood and tumor.

What was sequenced was tumor tissue. This TCR came from a male donor with papillary thyroid cancer or a benign thyroid nodule (not recorded which). Some clones in this sample may be carry-over from other donors' samples. The chain uses TRBV11-2 and TRBJ2-2, with TRBD1 matching 9 bases. The CDR3 region has the DNA TGTGCCCGCAGCTTTGGAGGGACAGGGCACACCGGGGAACTGTTTTTT. Encoded protein: CARSFGGTGHTGELFF.